This T cell receptor beta chain derives from a study of Ad26.COV2.S vaccination and SARS-CoV-2 variants. The V end was cut by 4 bases, the J end by 0 bases, with 7 bases between. The CDR3 is 14 residues long. CDR1 KGHSH and CDR2 LQKENI come from the germline V gene. The protocol was immunoSEQ multiplex PCR, while the TCRdb copy is restricted to in-frame clones and leaves out a portion. This sample has more than 300,000 clones, with approximately 90% found just once. The sample's treatment: roughly 19 received Ad26.COV2.S at low or high dose, single or two shots; roughly five received placebo; per-sample allocation not given. Day 63 following the first vaccine or placebo injection was when the samples were taken.

The sequence came from a person aged 18-60 years who received the Ad26.COV2.S COVID-19 vaccine or a placebo. The chain recombines TRBV18 with TRBJ1-5; D uncertain. Source: peripheral blood, taken in a trial of Ad26.COV2.S vaccine versus placebo. The CDR3 DNA reads TGTGCCAGCTCACTTGACATTAGCAATCAGCCCCAGCATTTT. Protein product: CASSLDISNQPQHF.